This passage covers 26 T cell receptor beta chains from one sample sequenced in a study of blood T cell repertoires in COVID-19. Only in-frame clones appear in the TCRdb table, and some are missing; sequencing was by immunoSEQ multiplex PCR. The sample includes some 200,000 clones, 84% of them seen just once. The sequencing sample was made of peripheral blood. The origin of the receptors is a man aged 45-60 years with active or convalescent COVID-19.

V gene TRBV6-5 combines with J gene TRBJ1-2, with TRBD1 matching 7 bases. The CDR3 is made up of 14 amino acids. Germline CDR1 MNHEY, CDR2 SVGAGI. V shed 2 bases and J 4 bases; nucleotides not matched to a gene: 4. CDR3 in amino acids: CASSYTGAVYGYTF. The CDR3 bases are TGTGCCAGCAGTTACACAGGGGCGGTCTATGGCTACACCTTC.

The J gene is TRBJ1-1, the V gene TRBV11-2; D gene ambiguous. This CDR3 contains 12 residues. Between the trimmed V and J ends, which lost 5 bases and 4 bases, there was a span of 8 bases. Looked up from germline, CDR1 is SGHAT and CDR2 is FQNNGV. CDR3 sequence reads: CASSLAFTEAFF. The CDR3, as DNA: TGTGCCAGCAGCCTTGCGTTCACTGAAGCTTTCTTT. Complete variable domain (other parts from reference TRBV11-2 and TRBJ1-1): EAGVAQSPRYKIIEKRQSVAFWCNPISGHATLYWYQQILGQGPKLLIQFQNNGVVDDSQLPKDRFSAERLKGVDSTLKIQPAKLEDSAVYLCASSLAFTEAFFGQGTRLTVV.

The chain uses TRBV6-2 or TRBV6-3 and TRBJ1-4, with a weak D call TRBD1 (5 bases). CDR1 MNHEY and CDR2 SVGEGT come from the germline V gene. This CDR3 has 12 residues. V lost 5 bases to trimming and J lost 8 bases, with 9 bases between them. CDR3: CASSQRTEKLFF. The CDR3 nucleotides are TGTGCCAGCAGTCAACGGACAGAAAAACTGTTTTTT.

CDR3 protein: CASSLASATMDEQFF. The CDR3 coding sequence is TGTGCCAGCAGCTTAGCTAGCGCCACGATGGATGAGCAGTTCTTC. The V gene is TRBV5-6, the J gene TRBJ2-1, with D tentatively TRBD2 (6 bases). Looked up from germline, CDR1 is SGHDT and CDR2 is YYEEEE. This CDR3 region has 15 residues. Trimming took off 2 bases at V and 8 bases at J, with 17 bases between the two ends.

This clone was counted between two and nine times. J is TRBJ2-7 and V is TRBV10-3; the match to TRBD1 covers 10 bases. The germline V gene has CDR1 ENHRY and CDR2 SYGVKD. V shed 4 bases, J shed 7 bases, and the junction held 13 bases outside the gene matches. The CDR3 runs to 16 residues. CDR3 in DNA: TGTGCCATCAGTGCGAGAGTTGGACAGGGGGTTTGGGAGCAGTACTTC. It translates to CAISARVGQGVWEQYF.

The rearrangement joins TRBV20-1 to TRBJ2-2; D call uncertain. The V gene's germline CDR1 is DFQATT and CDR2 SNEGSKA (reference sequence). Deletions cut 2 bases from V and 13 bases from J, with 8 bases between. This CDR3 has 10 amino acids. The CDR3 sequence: CSARHGRLFF. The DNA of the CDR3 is TGCAGTGCTAGACACGGTCGGCTGTTTTTT.

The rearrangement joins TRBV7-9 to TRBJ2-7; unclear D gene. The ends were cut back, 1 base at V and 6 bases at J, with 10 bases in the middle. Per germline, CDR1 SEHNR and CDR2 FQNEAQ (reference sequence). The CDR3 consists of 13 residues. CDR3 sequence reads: CASSLGPIGEQYF. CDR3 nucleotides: TGTGCCAGCAGCTTAGGCCCTATCGGCGAGCAGTACTTC.

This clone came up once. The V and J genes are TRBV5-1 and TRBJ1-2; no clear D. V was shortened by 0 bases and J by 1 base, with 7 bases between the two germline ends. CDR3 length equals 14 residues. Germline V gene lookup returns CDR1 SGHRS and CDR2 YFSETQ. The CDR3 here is CASSLDSLNYGYTF. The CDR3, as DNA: TGCGCCAGCAGCTTGGACAGTCTTAACTATGGCTACACCTTC.

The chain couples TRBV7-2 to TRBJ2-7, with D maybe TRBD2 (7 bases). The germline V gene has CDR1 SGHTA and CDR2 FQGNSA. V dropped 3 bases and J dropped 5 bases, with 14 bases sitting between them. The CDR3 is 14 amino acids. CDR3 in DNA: TGTGCCAGCAGCTTCTTTGGGGGGGGCGACGAGCAGTACTTC. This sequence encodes CASSFFGGGDEQYF.

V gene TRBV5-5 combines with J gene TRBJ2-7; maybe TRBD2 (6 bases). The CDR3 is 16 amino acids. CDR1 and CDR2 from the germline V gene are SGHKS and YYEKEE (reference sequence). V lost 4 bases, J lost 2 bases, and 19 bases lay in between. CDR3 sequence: CASSPWDPGVPYEQYF. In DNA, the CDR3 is TGTGCCAGCAGCCCGTGGGATCCGGGAGTCCCCTACGAGCAGTACTTC. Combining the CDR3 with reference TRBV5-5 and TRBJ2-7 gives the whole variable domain DAGVTQSPTHLIKTRGQQVTLRCSPISGHKSVSWYQQVLGQGPQFIFQYYEKEERGRGNFPDRFSARQFPNYSSELNVNALLLGDSALYLCASSPWDPGVPYEQYFGPGTRLTVT.

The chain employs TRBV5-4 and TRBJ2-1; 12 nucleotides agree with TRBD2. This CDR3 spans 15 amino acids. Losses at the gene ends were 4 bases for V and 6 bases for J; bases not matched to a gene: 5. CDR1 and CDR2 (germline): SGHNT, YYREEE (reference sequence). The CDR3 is CASSDRLAGANEQFF. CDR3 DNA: TGTGCCAGCAGCGATCGACTAGCGGGAGCCAATGAGCAGTTCTTC.

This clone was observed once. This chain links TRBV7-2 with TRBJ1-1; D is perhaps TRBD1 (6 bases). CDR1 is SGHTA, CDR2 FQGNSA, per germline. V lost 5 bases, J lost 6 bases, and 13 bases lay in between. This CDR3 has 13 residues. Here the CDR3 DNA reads TGTGCCAGCAGCCTCCACAGGGACGCTGAAGCTTTCTTT. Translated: CASSLHRDAEAFF.

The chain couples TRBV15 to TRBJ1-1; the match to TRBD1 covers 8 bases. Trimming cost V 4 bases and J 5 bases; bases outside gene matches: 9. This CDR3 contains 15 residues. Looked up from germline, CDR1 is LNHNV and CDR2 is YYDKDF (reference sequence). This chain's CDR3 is CATSTSGTGWTEAFF. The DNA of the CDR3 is TGTGCCACCAGCACCTCCGGGACAGGCTGGACTGAAGCTTTCTTT.

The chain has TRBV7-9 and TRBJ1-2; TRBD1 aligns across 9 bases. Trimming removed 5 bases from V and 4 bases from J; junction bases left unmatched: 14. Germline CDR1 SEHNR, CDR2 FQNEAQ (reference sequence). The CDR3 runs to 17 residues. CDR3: CASSPPVGTGRLYGYTF. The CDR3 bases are TGTGCCAGCAGCCCCCCTGTAGGGACAGGGCGGCTCTATGGCTACACCTTC.

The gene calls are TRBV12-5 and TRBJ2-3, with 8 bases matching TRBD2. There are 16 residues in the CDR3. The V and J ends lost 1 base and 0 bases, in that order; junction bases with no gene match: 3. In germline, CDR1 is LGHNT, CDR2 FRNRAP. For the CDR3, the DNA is TGTGCTAGTGGTTTGGGGACTAGCAAGAGCACAGATACGCAGTATTTT. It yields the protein CASGLGTSKSTDTQYF.

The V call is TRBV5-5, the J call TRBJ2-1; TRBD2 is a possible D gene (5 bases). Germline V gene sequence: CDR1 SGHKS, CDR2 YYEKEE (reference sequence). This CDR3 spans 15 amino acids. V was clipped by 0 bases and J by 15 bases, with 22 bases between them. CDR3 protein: CASSLEYGELVNLFF. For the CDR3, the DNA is TGTGCCAGCAGCTTGGAGTATGGGGAACTAGTTAACCTGTTCTTC.

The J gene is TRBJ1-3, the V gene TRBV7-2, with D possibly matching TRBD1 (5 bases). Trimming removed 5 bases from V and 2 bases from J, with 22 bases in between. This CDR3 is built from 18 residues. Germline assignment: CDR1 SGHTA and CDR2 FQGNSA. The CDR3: CASSVLRTVGGAGNTIYF. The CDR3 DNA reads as TGTGCCAGCAGCGTCTTAAGGACGGTGGGGGGGGCTGGAAACACCATATATTTT.

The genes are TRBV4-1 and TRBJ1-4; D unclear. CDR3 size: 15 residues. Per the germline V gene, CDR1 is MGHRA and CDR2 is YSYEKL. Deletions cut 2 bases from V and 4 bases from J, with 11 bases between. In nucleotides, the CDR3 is TGCGCCAGCAGCCAACACCTACGGGATAATGAAAAACTGTTTTTT. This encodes CASSQHLRDNEKLFF.

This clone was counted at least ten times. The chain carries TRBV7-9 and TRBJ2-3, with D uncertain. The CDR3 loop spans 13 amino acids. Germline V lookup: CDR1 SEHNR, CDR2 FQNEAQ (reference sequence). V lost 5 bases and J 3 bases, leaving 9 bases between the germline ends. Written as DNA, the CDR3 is TGTGCCAGCAGCCGCGCCGGGACAGATACGCAGTATTTT. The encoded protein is CASSRAGTDTQYF. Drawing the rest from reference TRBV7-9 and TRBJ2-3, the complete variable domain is DTGVSQNPRHKITKRGQNVTFRCDPISEHNRLYWYRQTLGQGPEFLTYFQNEAQLEKSRLLSDRFSAERPKGSFSTLEIQRTEQGDSAMYLCASSRAGTDTQYFGPGTRLTVL.

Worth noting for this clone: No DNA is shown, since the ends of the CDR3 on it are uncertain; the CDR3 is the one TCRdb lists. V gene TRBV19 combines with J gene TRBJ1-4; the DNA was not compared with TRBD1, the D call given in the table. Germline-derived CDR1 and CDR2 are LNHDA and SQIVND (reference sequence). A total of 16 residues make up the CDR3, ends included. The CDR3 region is CASTSDRGRRNEKLFF.

The chain's CDR3 is CASSTPTGAKNIQYF. The CDR3 DNA is TGTGCCAGTAGTACCCCAACAGGGGCCAAAAACATTCAGTACTTC. The chain is built from TRBV19 and TRBJ2-4; D perhaps matches TRBD1 (6 bases). Trimming shortened V by 4 bases and J by 1 base, and 11 bases separated the two germline ends. This CDR3 region has 15 residues. Germline assignment: CDR1 LNHDA and CDR2 SQIVND (reference sequence).

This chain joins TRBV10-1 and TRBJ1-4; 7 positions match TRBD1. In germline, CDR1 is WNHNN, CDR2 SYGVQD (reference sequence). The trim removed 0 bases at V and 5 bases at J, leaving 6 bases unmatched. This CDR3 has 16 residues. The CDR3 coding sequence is TGCGCCAGCAGTGAGTCGGGAGAACAGGGGAATGAAAAACTGTTTTTT. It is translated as CASSESGEQGNEKLFF.

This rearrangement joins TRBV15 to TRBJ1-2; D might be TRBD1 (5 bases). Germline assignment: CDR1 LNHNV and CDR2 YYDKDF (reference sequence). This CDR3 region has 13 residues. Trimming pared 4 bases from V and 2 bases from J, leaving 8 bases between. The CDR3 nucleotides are TGTGCCACCAGCAATTCAGGGAACTATGGCTACACCTTC. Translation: CATSNSGNYGYTF.

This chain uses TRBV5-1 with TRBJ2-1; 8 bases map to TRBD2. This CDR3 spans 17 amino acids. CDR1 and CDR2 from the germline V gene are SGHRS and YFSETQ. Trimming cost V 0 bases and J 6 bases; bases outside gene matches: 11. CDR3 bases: TGCGCCAGCAGCTTGGCCCTGGCGGGGGGTGCTGGCAATGAGCAGTTCTTC. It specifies CASSLALAGGAGNEQFF. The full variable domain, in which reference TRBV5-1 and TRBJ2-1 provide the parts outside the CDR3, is KAGVTQTPRYLIKTRGQQVTLSCSPISGHRSVSWYQQTPGQGLQFLFEYFSETQRNKGNFPGRFSGRQFSNSRSEMNVSTLELGDSALYLCASSLALAGGAGNEQFFGPGTRLTVL.

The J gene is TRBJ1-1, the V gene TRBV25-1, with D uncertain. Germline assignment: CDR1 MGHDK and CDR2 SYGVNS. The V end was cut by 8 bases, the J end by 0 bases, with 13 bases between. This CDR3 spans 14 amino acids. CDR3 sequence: CASVPTGMNTEAFF. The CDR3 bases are TGTGCCAGCGTCCCCACGGGTATGAACACTGAAGCTTTCTTT.

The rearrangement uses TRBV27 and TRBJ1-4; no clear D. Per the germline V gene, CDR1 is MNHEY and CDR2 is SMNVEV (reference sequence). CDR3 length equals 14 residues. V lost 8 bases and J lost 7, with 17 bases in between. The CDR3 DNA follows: TGTGCCAGCGGGAGAAGCAGGTCCTTTGAAAAACTGTTTTTT. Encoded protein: CASGRSRSFEKLFF.